This T cell receptor (beta chain) originates from a study of T-cell reconstitution after alpha-beta-depleted transplantation in children. General study points: Reports say that about two months after transplant, the alpha-beta T cells came out of several hundred graft clones that had expanded. At one year after transplant, newly produced T cells mostly accounted for T-cell counts and diversity. Surviving recipient T cells and thymic progenitors accounted for the high day-60 TCRbeta diversity observed in some patients.

This clonotype was seen more than once but under ten times. No antigen is known for it. Looked up from germline, CDR1 is SGHTA and CDR2 is FQGNSA. CDR3 length: 15 amino acids. V dropped 7 bases and J dropped 2; count of bases not matched to a gene: 9. Unique molecular identifiers tagged the TCRbeta library. TCRdb fed the PCR reads into MiXCR, producing one record per CDR3 protein. The sample records around 250,000 distinct CDR3 sequences, about 23% being singletons. This receptor was obtained from a girl aged 2 to 9 with Fanconi anemia, due to receive a stem cell transplant. The gene calls are TRBV7-2 and TRBJ2-3; 7 positions agree with TRBD2. This specimen consisted of PBMCs, obtained before TCRalphabeta/CD19-depleted stem cell transplant. The CDR3 sequence is CASTRWRGNTDTQYF. CDR3 in DNA: TGTGCCAGCACCCGGTGGCGGGGGAACACAGATACGCAGTATTTT.